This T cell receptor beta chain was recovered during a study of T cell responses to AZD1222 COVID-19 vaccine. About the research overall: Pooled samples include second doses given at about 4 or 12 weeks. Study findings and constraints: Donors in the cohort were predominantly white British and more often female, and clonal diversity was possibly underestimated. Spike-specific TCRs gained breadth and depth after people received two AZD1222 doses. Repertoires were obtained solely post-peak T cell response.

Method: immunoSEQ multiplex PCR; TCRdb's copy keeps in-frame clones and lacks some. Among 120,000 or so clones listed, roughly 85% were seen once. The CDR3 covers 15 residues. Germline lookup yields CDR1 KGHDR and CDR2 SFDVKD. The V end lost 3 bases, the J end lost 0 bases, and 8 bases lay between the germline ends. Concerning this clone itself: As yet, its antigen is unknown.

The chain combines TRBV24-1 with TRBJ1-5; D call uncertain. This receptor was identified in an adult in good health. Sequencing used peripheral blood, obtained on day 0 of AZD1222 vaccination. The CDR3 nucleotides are TGTGCCACCAGTGATCCCCGGTATAGCAATCAGCCCCAGCATTTT. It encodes CATSDPRYSNQPQHF.